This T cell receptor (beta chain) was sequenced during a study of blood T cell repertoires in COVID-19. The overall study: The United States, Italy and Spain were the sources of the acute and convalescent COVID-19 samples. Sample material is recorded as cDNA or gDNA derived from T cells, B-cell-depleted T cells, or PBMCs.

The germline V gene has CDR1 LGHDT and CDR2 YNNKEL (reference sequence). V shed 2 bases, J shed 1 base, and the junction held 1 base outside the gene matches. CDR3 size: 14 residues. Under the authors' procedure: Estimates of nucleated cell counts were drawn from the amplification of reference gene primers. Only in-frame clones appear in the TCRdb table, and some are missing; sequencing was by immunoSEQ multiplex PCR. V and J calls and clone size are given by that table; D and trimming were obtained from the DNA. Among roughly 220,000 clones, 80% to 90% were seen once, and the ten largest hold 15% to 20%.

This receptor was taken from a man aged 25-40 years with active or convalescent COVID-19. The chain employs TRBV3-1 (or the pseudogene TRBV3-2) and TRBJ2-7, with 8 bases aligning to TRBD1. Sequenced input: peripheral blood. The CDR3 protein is CASSQRTGSYEQYF. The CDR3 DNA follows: TGTGCCAGCAGCCAACGGACAGGGTCCTACGAGCAGTACTTC.